One sample yielded the 17 T cell receptor beta chains listed below, sequenced in a study of blood T cells in healthy people across ages. Using a J-beta primer mix together with a sample-barcoded 5' primer, a second PCR was run for about 7 to 12 cycles. TCRdb itself ran the 5' RACE reads through MiXCR, one entry per CDR3 protein. The sample carries about 1.5 million distinct CDR3 sequences, around 39% recorded once. The sample comprised blood. All receptors derive from a woman in her late teens or twenties in good health.

This clonotype was seen a few times. The chain carries TRBV10-3 and TRBJ2-3, with 13 positions matching TRBD2. CDR3 length equals 16 residues. Germline CDR1 ENHRY, CDR2 SYGVKD. V lost 5 bases to trimming and J lost 2 bases; unmatched junction nucleotides: 4. CDR3 loop: CAISRTSGSTTDTQYF. Here the CDR3 DNA reads TGTGCCATCAGTAGGACTAGCGGGAGTACCACAGATACGCAGTATTTT.

As to this clonotype: One end of the junction does not line up with germline, which may come from a read error. The rearrangement joins TRBV25-1 to TRBJ1-2; 8 positions match TRBD1. This CDR3 has 15 residues. From germline, CDR1 is MGHDK and CDR2 SYGVNS. The CDR3 reads CASSKYFDRGEGYTF. CDR3 sequence (DNA): TGTGCCAGCAGTAAATATTTTGACAGGGGCGAAGGCTACACCTTC.

The chain uses TRBV6-5 and TRBJ1-2; D remains ambiguous. The CDR3 consists of 15 residues. Germline V CDR1 and CDR2: MNHEY, SVGAGI. With 0 bases removed from V and 6 bases from J, the gap between germline ends came to 14 bases. The CDR3 sequence is CASSYSDTLFDGYTF. The CDR3 DNA reads as TGTGCCAGCAGTTACTCAGATACTCTCTTTGATGGCTACACCTTC.

The chain carries TRBV2 and TRBJ2-5; D is perhaps TRBD2 (6 bases). V was cut by 6 bases and J by 1 base, with 9 bases left in between. Germline values: CDR1 SNHLY, CDR2 FYNNEI. The CDR3 extends over 13 amino acids. CDR3 loop: CASRDYSQETQYF. The CDR3, as DNA: TGTGCCAGCAGGGACTACTCCCAAGAGACCCAGTACTTC. The complete variable domain, with remaining parts taken from reference TRBV2 and TRBJ2-5, reads EPEVTQTPSHQVTQMGQEVILRCVPISNHLYFYWYRQILGQKVEFLVSFYNNEISEKSEIFDDQFSVERPDGSNFTLKIRSTKLEDSAMYFCASRDYSQETQYFGPGTRLLVL.

CDR3 in amino acids: CSARVGGWTEAFF. For the CDR3, the DNA is TGCAGTGCTAGAGTCGGGGGTTGGACTGAAGCTTTCTTT. The chain joins TRBV20-1 to TRBJ1-1; possible D gene TRBD1, 5 bases. The CDR3 is 13 amino acids. The germline CDR1 and CDR2 sequences are DFQATT and SNEGSKA (reference sequence). Trimming removed 1 base at V and 5 bases at J, with 11 bases between.

A remark on this clonotype: One end of the junction fails to match germline, which may point to a read error. The chain has TRBV30 and TRBJ1-5; D call uncertain. Germline lookup yields CDR1 GTSNPN and CDR2 SVGIG (reference sequence). The CDR3 extends over 19 amino acids. Written as DNA, the CDR3 is TGTGCCTGGAGTCACCAAGGCTGGAGGGAGGCGTATAGCAATCGGCCCCAGCATTTT. This sequence encodes CAWSHQGWREAYSNRPQHF.

The CDR3 nucleotides read TGCAGTGCTAGACCGACCCTTAATATCTACGAGCAGTACTTC. It codes for CSARPTLNIYEQYF. The chain is built from TRBV20-1 and TRBJ2-7; D is ambiguous. This CDR3 contains 14 residues. Trimming took off 2 bases at V and 3 bases at J, with 14 bases between the two ends. Germline V gene sequence: CDR1 DFQATT, CDR2 SNEGSKA (reference sequence).

The CDR3 sequence is CSASLGQLYEQYF. CDR3 coding DNA: TGCAGTGCTAGCCTGGGACAGCTCTACGAGCAGTACTTC. The chain uses TRBV20-1 and TRBJ2-7; 7 bases line up with TRBD1. The CDR3 is 13 amino acids. Germline V lookup: CDR1 DFQATT, CDR2 SNEGSKA (reference sequence). Germline trimming cut 3 bases from V and 3 bases from J; bases unmatched to any gene: 5.

This sequence joins TRBV6-2 or TRBV6-3 and TRBJ1-1; D is ambiguous. This CDR3 has 13 amino acids. Trimming cost V 3 bases and J 5 bases, with 10 bases left between them. CDR1 MNHEY and CDR2 SVGEGT come from the germline V gene. CDR3 residues: CASSYRGWTEAFF. In DNA, the CDR3 is TGTGCCAGCAGTTATCGTGGTTGGACTGAAGCTTTCTTT.

V is TRBV6-6 and J is TRBJ2-3; TRBD1 matches 9 bases. Germline values: CDR1 MNHNY, CDR2 SVGAGI (reference sequence). The CDR3 totals 15 residues. The junction had 7 bases not matched to a gene; V was cut back by 7 bases and J by 2 bases. In DNA form, the CDR3 reads TGTGCCAGCACCGAGGGACAGGGCCTCACAGATACGCAGTATTTT. Protein product: CASTEGQGLTDTQYF.

In this sample, this clonotype turned up a few times. This rearrangement joins TRBV20-1 to TRBJ2-1; 8 bases map to TRBD2. Trimming cost V 6 bases and J 6 bases; bases outside gene matches: 16. The V gene's germline CDR1 is DFQATT and CDR2 SNEGSKA (reference sequence). CDR3 length: 16 amino acids. The CDR3 reads CSALGGLGLATNEQFF. The CDR3 DNA is TGCAGTGCCCTTGGAGGTCTAGGACTAGCAACCAATGAGCAGTTCTTC.

This clonotype showed up just a few times. Here the CDR3 DNA reads TGTGCCAGCAGTCCCTCCCGGATTTGGACTGAAGCTTTCTTT. It codes for CASSPSRIWTEAFF. This chain connects TRBV2 to TRBJ1-1, with D unresolved. This CDR3 contains 14 residues. CDR1 and CDR2 (germline): SNHLY, FYNNEI. V was trimmed by 5 bases and J by 5 bases, leaving 15 bases between them.

The chain carries TRBV6-1 and TRBJ1-1, with unresolved D. The V gene's germline CDR1 is MNHNS and CDR2 SASEGT. With 6 bases removed from V and 6 bases from J, the gap between germline ends came to 11 bases. The CDR3 extends over 12 amino acids. The CDR3 sequence: CASRYSGAEAFF. CDR3 DNA: TGTGCCAGCAGGTACAGCGGCGCTGAAGCTTTCTTT.

This chain links TRBV10-1 with TRBJ2-1, with TRBD2 identical over 11 bases. Germline CDR1 and CDR2: WNHNN and SYGVQD (reference sequence). J gave up 10 bases and V 5 bases, and 13 bases lay outside the gene matches. This CDR3 is built from 16 residues. CDR3 coding DNA: TGCGCCAGCAGTTATAGCGGGGGGGCCGATTACCGAGAGCAGTTCTTC. This translates into CASSYSGGADYREQFF.

V usage is TRBV6-1 and J usage is TRBJ2-3; no firm D call. The CDR3 runs 14 residues. With 7 bases removed from V and 5 bases from J, the gap between germline ends came to 16 bases. CDR1 and CDR2 (germline): MNHNS, SASEGT. The CDR3 spells CASTRTDLGDTQYF. Written as DNA, the CDR3 is TGTGCCAGCACCCGGACCGACCTTGGAGATACGCAGTATTTT.

V gene TRBV7-9 combines with J gene TRBJ2-5, with D hard to call. The CDR3 has 15 amino acids. V lost 5 bases and J 4 bases, leaving 17 bases between the germline ends. Looked up from germline, CDR1 is SEHNR and CDR2 is FQNEAQ (reference sequence). DNA of the CDR3: TGTGCCAGCAGCCCCCCCGGAGAAACACGAGAGACCCAGTACTTC. Translated, it gives CASSPPGETRETQYF.

As concerns this clonotype: An end of the junction differs from the germline gene, which may be a read error. The V and J genes are TRBV4-1 and TRBJ1-2; D gene uncertain. Per germline, CDR1 MGHRA and CDR2 YSYEKL. The CDR3 loop spans 14 amino acids. The DNA for the CDR3 is TGCGCCAGCAGCCAAGAAGTTCCGGGGTATGGCTACGCCTTC. As protein: CASSQEVPGYGYAF.